A selection of T cell receptor beta chains follows, all from one sample in a study of CD8 T cells in ankylosing spondylitis. Using its own MiXCR run on the 5' RACE reads, TCRdb lists one record per CDR3 protein. The data contain approximately 90,000 distinct CDR3 sequences, almost 8.5% of them singletons. The sequenced material came from blood, either unsorted or a sorted T cell fraction (not recorded which). Receptors were obtained from a male donor with ankylosing spondylitis or in good health (not recorded which). The CDR3 runs from the conserved cysteine through the conserved F or W. The order of the fields is clone size, CDR3 length, V gene, D gene, J gene, CDR3 protein, CDR3 DNA. D genes are given only for firm matches. Clone size is given for some rows only: seen once, a few or many times, or a class if the clone is expanded.

>many|12|TRBV11-2|.|TRBJ1-2
CASSYRNYGYTF
TGTGCCAGCAGTTACAGAAACTATGGCTACACCTTC
>many|16|TRBV9|TRBD2|TRBJ2-3
CASSVARSGTADTQYF
TGTGCCAGCAGCGTAGCTCGAAGCGGGACGGCAGATACGCAGTATTTT
>many|14|TRBV7-2|.|TRBJ2-3
CASSSLEGADTQYF
TGTGCCAGCAGCTCCCTAGAAGGGGCAGATACGCAGTATTTT
>many|12|TRBV4-2|.|TRBJ2-7
CASSQIILEQYF
TGTGCCAGCAGCCAGATCATCCTCGAGCAGTACTTC
>many|13|TRBV4-3|.|TRBJ1-4
CASSQRTGEKLFF
TGCGCCAGCAGCCAGAGGACGGGTGAAAAACTGTTTTTT
>many|13|TRBV18|.|TRBJ2-3
CASSDAGADTQYF
TGTGCCAGCTCGGACGCCGGGGCAGATACGCAGTATTTT
>many|14|TRBV18|TRBD1|TRBJ1-1
CASSPTGADTEAFF
TGTGCCAGCTCACCAACAGGGGCGGACACTGAAGCTTTCTTT
>many|18|TRBV12-3/TRBV12-4|TRBD1|TRBJ2-1
CASSSAGTGVFSYNEQFF
TGTGCCAGCAGTTCCGCCGGGACAGGGGTGTTCTCCTACAATGAGCAGTTCTTC
>many|15|TRBV18|.|TRBJ2-7
CASSPPSGGSYEQYF
TGTGCCAGCTCACCACCGTCGGGGGGCAGTTACGAGCAGTACTTC
>many|15|TRBV29-1|TRBD2|TRBJ2-7
CSVEGGTSGRYEQYF
TGCAGCGTTGAAGGGGGGACTAGCGGGAGATACGAGCAGTACTTC
>many|12|TRBV29-1|.|TRBJ1-2
CSVPEQGFGYTF
TGCAGCGTCCCCGAACAGGGTTTTGGCTACACCTTC
>few|11|TRBV20-1|.|TRBJ2-7
CSARWGAEQYF
TGCAGTGCTAGGTGGGGGGCCGAGCAGTACTTC
>many|14|TRBV20-1|.|TRBJ2-3
CSARPLTSTDTQYF
TGCAGTGCTAGACCACTAACTAGCACAGATACGCAGTATTTT
>many|14|TRBV4-3|.|TRBJ2-3
CASSQARTTDTQYF
TGCGCCAGCAGCCAAGCCAGGACTACAGATACGCAGTATTTT
>many|13|TRBV20-1|.|TRBJ1-1
CSARAGGNTEAFF
TGCAGTGCTAGAGCTGGGGGGAACACTGAAGCTTTCTTT
>many|13|TRBV6-2/TRBV6-3|.|TRBJ2-3
CASSLWITDTQYF
TGTGCCAGCAGCCTTTGGATCACAGATACGCAGTATTTT
>many|16|TRBV4-2|TRBD1|TRBJ2-2
CASSQKDRAGTGELFF
TGTGCCAGCAGCCAAAAGGACAGGGCTGGCACCGGGGAGCTGTTTTTT
>many|16|TRBV9|.|TRBJ1-1
CASSVGAGRGRTEAFF
TGTGCCAGCAGCGTAGGGGCCGGGAGGGGCCGCACTGAAGCTTTCTTT
>many|13|TRBV12-3/TRBV12-4|.|TRBJ1-1
CASSLDIDTEAFF
TGTGCCAGCAGTTTAGACATCGACACTGAAGCTTTCTTT
>many|13|TRBV5-1|.|TRBJ2-7
CASSSARADEQYF
TGCGCCAGCAGCTCGGCTAGGGCGGACGAGCAGTACTTC
>many|14|TRBV7-2|.|TRBJ2-3
CASSLAGKTDTQYF
TGTGCCAGCAGCTTGGCGGGTAAAACAGATACGCAGTATTTT
>many|14|TRBV29-1|TRBD1|TRBJ1-2
CSVEGWTGGGGYTF
TGCAGCGTTGAAGGCTGGACAGGGGGCGGGGGCTACACCTTC
>many|13|TRBV10-3|.|TRBJ2-2
CASKTGSKGELFF
TGTGCCAGCAAAACAGGGAGTAAGGGGGAGCTGTTTTTT
>many|14|TRBV18|.|TRBJ2-7
CASSPTLPPYEQYF
TGTGCCAGCTCACCAACTCTCCCCCCCTACGAGCAGTACTTC
>many|16|TRBV4-3|.|TRBJ2-7
CASSQDFRTDVGEQYF
TGCGCCAGCAGCCAAGATTTCAGGACGGACGTGGGCGAGCAGTACTTC
>many|17|TRBV5-1|TRBD2|TRBJ2-5
CASSMGLAGGRQETQYF
TGCGCCAGCAGCATGGGACTAGCGGGAGGGAGGCAAGAGACCCAGTACTTC
>many|10|TRBV29-1|.|TRBJ2-3
CSVLTDTQYF
TGCAGCGTCCTCACAGATACGCAGTATTTT
>many|14|TRBV25-1|TRBD1|TRBJ1-4
CASRDDRANEKLFF
TGTGCCAGCAGAGATGACAGGGCTAATGAAAAACTGTTTTTT
>many|12|TRBV12-3/TRBV12-4|.|TRBJ1-5
CASTAPGQPQHF
TGTGCCAGCACCGCGCCGGGCCAGCCCCAGCATTTT
>few|17|TRBV2|.|TRBJ2-1
CASSPGPGADRLDEQFF
TGTGCCAGCAGTCCCGGCCCGGGGGCGGACAGGCTGGATGAGCAGTTCTTC
>.|14|TRBV11-3|TRBD2|TRBJ2-1
CASSPDGGYNEQFF
TGTGCCAGCAGCCCGGACGGGGGGTACAATGAGCAGTTCTTC
>many|13|TRBV5-1|.|TRBJ2-2
CASTATYTGELFF
TGCGCCAGCACCGCGACTTACACCGGGGAGCTGTTTTTT
>few|15|TRBV27|.|TRBJ1-1
CASSPTAGMNTEAFF
TGTGCCAGCAGTCCGACGGCAGGCATGAACACTGAAGCTTTCTTT
>many|14|TRBV27|.|TRBJ2-7
CASSLGFGGYEQYF
TGTGCCAGCAGTTTGGGCTTTGGTGGGTACGAGCAGTACTTC
>many|17|TRBV10-3|TRBD2|TRBJ2-3
CAISGTMTSSITDTQYF
TGTGCCATCAGCGGCACCATGACTAGCAGTATCACAGATACGCAGTATTTT
>many|15|TRBV5-5|.|TRBJ2-1
CASSSPLSGWHEQFF
TGTGCCAGCAGCTCTCCCCTTTCAGGGTGGCATGAGCAGTTCTTC
>many|11|TRBV19|.|TRBJ2-7
CASKQGYEQYF
TGTGCCAGTAAACAGGGATACGAGCAGTACTTC
>.|15|TRBV7-9|.|TRBJ2-7
CASSFPQVGAYEQYF
TGTGCCAGCAGCTTCCCCCAGGTGGGAGCCTACGAGCAGTACTTC
>many|19|TRBV2|.|TRBJ1-4
CASSDPYRDQDITNEKLFF
TGTGCCAGCAGTGACCCCTACAGGGACCAGGATATAACTAATGAAAAACTGTTTTTT
>.|14|TRBV4-3|.|TRBJ2-2
CASSQDPGTGELFF
TGCGCCAGCAGCCAAGATCCGGGGACCGGGGAGCTGTTTTTT
>few|13|TRBV6-1|.|TRBJ1-3
CASRGTSGNTIYF
TGTGCCAGCAGGGGAACCTCTGGAAACACCATATATTTT
>many|15|TRBV7-3|.|TRBJ2-1
CASSFKQGLHNEQFF
TGTGCCAGCAGCTTTAAACAGGGTTTACACAATGAGCAGTTCTTC
>many|13|TRBV20-1|.|TRBJ2-2
CSALTRYTGELFF
TGCAGTGCTCTGACACGGTACACCGGGGAGCTGTTTTTT
>few|18|TRBV4-3|TRBD2|TRBJ2-3
CASSQDPGGAASTDTQYF
TGCGCCAGCAGCCAAGATCCGGGAGGGGCGGCTAGCACAGATACGCAGTATTTT
>many|17|TRBV6-1|TRBD1|TRBJ1-5
CASSDRGQGTSNQPQHF
TGTGCCAGCAGTGATCGGGGACAGGGTACTTCCAATCAGCCCCAGCATTTT
>few|15|TRBV14|TRBD2|TRBJ2-1
CASSQGSGSMNEQFF
TGTGCCAGCAGCCAAGGTAGCGGGAGTATGAATGAGCAGTTCTTC
>many|13|TRBV27|.|TRBJ2-5
CASSRQYQETQYF
TGTGCCAGCAGTCGACAGTATCAAGAGACCCAGTACTTC
>many|13|TRBV5-1|.|TRBJ1-1
CASRSQDNTEAFF
TGCGCCAGCAGGTCTCAGGATAACACTGAAGCTTTCTTT
>many|12|TRBV7-2|.|TRBJ2-1
CASSFFEIEQFF
TGTGCCAGCAGCTTCTTTGAAATTGAGCAGTTCTTC
>once|15|TRBV2|.|TRBJ2-4
CASTGAPAAKNIQYF
TGTGCCAGCACCGGAGCCCCGGCCGCAAAAAACATTCAGTACTTC